Below, 14 T cell receptor beta chains from the same sample are listed, as sequenced in a study of type 1 and type 2 diabetes patients. Amplification started from genomic DNA. Amplification of the beta chain CDR3 used 30 forward and 13 reverse multiplex primers. TCRdb recomputed calls from the multiplex PCR reads with MiXCR, one row per CDR3 protein. The table lists under 300,000 distinct CDR3 sequences, more than 45% of them singletons, with roughly 13% in the top ten. The sample comprised peripheral blood mononuclear cells (PBMCs). These receptor sequences come from a young man with type 2 diabetes.

This chain uses TRBV7-2 with TRBJ2-5, with TRBD2 as a possible D gene (5 bases). Germline CDR1 and CDR2: SGHTA and FQGNSA. The CDR3 runs 15 residues. The germline V and J ends were trimmed by 3 bases and 5 bases, with 16 bases remaining between them. In nucleotides, the CDR3 is TGTGCCAGCAGCTTTACCCCCGGGGTAGGGGAGACCCAGTACTTC. Residues: CASSFTPGVGETQYF.

The chain combines TRBV9 with TRBJ2-3; D might be TRBD1 or TRBD2, each matching 6 bases. In germline, CDR1 is SGDLS, CDR2 YYNGEE. This CDR3 has 16 residues. Trimming removed 3 bases at V and 4 bases at J, with 18 bases between. The CDR3, as DNA: TGTGCCAGCAGCGAGGAGGGGGGCGGCCCGTCAGATACGCAGTATTTT. It is translated as CASSEEGGGPSDTQYF.

This chain connects TRBV7-8 to TRBJ1-2; tentative D call: TRBD1 (6 bases). V was trimmed by 5 bases and J by 0 bases, leaving 13 bases between them. The CDR3 totals 15 residues. The germline V gene has CDR1 SGHVS and CDR2 FQNEAQ. This CDR3 is CASSLRDNPNYGYTF. The CDR3 nucleotides read TGTGCCAGCAGCCTCAGGGACAACCCTAACTATGGCTACACCTTC.

The rearrangement links TRBV28 to TRBJ1-4; no reliable D call. The V end lost 6 bases, the J end lost 10 bases, and 12 bases lay between the germline ends. The CDR3 is 12 residues long. The V gene's germline CDR1 is MDHEN and CDR2 SYDVKM. The CDR3 here is CASRPRGRKLFF. In DNA, the CDR3 is TGTGCCAGCAGGCCCCGCGGGCGAAAACTGTTTTTT.

V and J are TRBV30 and TRBJ1-1; no firm D call. Trimming stripped 2 bases from V and 3 bases from J, with 10 bases between. Germline V gene lookup returns CDR1 GTSNPN and CDR2 SVGIG (reference sequence). The CDR3 is 13 amino acids. The CDR3 protein is CAWSYQRHTEAFF. DNA for the CDR3: TGTGCCTGGAGTTACCAAAGACACACTGAAGCTTTCTTT.

As to this clonotype: Because the CDR3 is missing its conserved closing phenylalanine or tryptophan, this is likely a read error. The V and J genes are TRBV29-1 and TRBJ2-7; TRBD2 might be the D (5 bases). There are 14 residues in the CDR3. V was pared by 4 bases and J by 3 bases, with 16 bases between. Germline V CDR1 and CDR2: SQVTM, ANQGSEA. The CDR3: CSVGLYIRGYEQYY. CDR3 bases: TGCAGCGTTGGATTGTACATCCGGGGCTACGAGCAGTACTAC.

This clonotype has more than one count but fewer than ten. The rearrangement uses TRBV4-3 and TRBJ1-1, with 8 bases aligning to TRBD1. The CDR3 totals 16 residues. V trimming: 2 bases; J trimming: 1 base; junction bases outside the gene matches: 6. Germline V CDR1 and CDR2: LGHNA, YSLEER. DNA of the CDR3: TGCGCCAGCAGCCAACTCGCGACAGGGGAGAACACTGAAGCTTTCTTT. It encodes CASSQLATGENTEAFF.

There are a few counts of this clonotype. The chain couples TRBV7-9 to TRBJ2-5, with D possibly being TRBD1 or TRBD2 (6 bases each). This CDR3 comprises 13 residues. The ends were cut back, 6 bases at V and 5 bases at J, with 13 bases in the middle. Germline-derived CDR1 and CDR2 are SEHNR and FQNEAQ (reference sequence). The chain's CDR3 is CASSGGLWETQYF. The CDR3 coding sequence is TGTGCCAGCAGTGGGGGGCTATGGGAGACCCAGTACTTC.

The chain combines TRBV5-1 with TRBJ2-3, with 13 bases fitting TRBD2. Germline-derived CDR1 and CDR2 are SGHRS and YFSETQ. Losses at the gene ends were 4 bases for V and 2 bases for J; bases not matched to a gene: 13. The CDR3 sequence is 19 residues long. The CDR3 coding sequence is TGCGCCAGCAGCGTCCCCGGGACTAGCGGGGAACATAACACAGATACGCAGTATTTT. Encoded protein: CASSVPGTSGEHNTDTQYF.

The genes are TRBV11-2 and TRBJ1-6, with D unresolved. The CDR3 is made up of 13 amino acids. Germline CDR1 reads SGHAT; CDR2 reads FQNNGV. V was cut by 1 base and J by 10 bases, with 8 bases left in between. In DNA, the CDR3 is TGTGCCAGCAGCTTAGTAAGGAACTCACCCCTCCACTTT. Protein product: CASSLVRNSPLHF.

The chain has TRBV3-1 and TRBJ2-1, with TRBD1 as a possible D gene (6 bases). The germline V gene has CDR1 LGHDT and CDR2 YNNKEL (reference sequence). CDR3 size: 14 residues. Trimming removed 1 base at V and 7 bases at J, with 11 bases between. DNA for the CDR3: TGTGCCAGCAGCCAAGTGTTTACAGGGAATGAGCAGTTCTTC. This encodes CASSQVFTGNEQFF.

V usage is TRBV20-1 and J usage is TRBJ1-2; D possibly corresponds to TRBD1 (5 bases). The V gene lost 3 bases and the J gene lost 4 bases, with 18 bases spanning the gap. Germline V CDR1 and CDR2: DFQATT, SNEGSKA (reference sequence). The CDR3 sequence is 15 residues long. CDR3 sequence reads: CSARDRTGGTYGYTF. The CDR3 DNA is TGCAGTGCTAGGGATCGGACCGGTGGGACCTATGGCTACACCTTC.

J is TRBJ2-7 and V is TRBV5-1; 7 bases match TRBD1. Germline loops: CDR1 SGHRS, CDR2 YFSETQ. The ends lost 3 bases at V and 3 bases at J; junction bases unmatched: 6. This CDR3 has 14 residues. The CDR3 protein is CASSSTGTVYEQYF. The CDR3 region has the DNA TGCGCCAGCAGCTCGACCGGGACAGTCTACGAGCAGTACTTC.

This clonotype was seen only a few times. CDR3 sequence reads: CSAKGTDYGYTF. As DNA, the CDR3 is TGCAGTGCTAAGGGGACAGACTATGGCTACACCTTC. The rearrangement links TRBV20-1 to TRBJ1-2; 7 bases are a match to TRBD1. The CDR3 contains 12 residues. Trimming removed 4 bases from V and 3 bases from J; junction bases left unmatched: 2. The V gene's germline CDR1 is DFQATT and CDR2 SNEGSKA (reference sequence).